The entry below describes one T cell receptor (beta chain). A much larger clone lies a single base off, so this may be a read error. This entry belongs to a study of T-cell reconstitution after alpha-beta-depleted transplantation in children. Germline values: CDR1 SGHRS, CDR2 YFSETQ. The CDR3 totals 16 residues. With 2 bases removed from V and 4 bases from J, the gap between germline ends came to 18 bases. For TCRbeta, the library was prepared with unique molecular identifiers. TCRdb passed the PCR reads through MiXCR, listing each CDR3 protein once. Here the sample spans some 500,000 distinct CDR3 sequences, around 17% being singletons.

The source was PBMCs from the stem cell graft donor, collected from the stem cell graft. The sequence was obtained from a human donor who donated a stem cell graft to a child with acute lymphoblastic leukemia. V usage is TRBV5-1 and J usage is TRBJ1-1; D is perhaps TRBD1 (5 bases). This chain's CDR3 is CASSFFPPGRGTEAFF. The CDR3 DNA reads as TGCGCCAGCAGCTTCTTTCCTCCGGGACGGGGCACTGAAGCTTTCTTT.